This TCR beta chain was identified during a study of CD8 T cells in ankylosing spondylitis. General study points: Clones linked with disease were CD8+ and fairly uncommon in the peripheral blood. There was a TCR beta motif, made of eight highly homologous variants, that appeared characteristic of ankylosing spondylitis blood. Matched ankylosing spondylitis synovial fluid reportedly contained a significantly enriched population of disease-linked clones.

Note on this clonotype: What it binds is unknown.

Making use of molecular barcodes, quantitative 5'-RACE generated TCR beta libraries. In TCRdb, the 5' RACE reads were re-called with MiXCR into one record per CDR3 protein. Among about 360,000 distinct CDR3 sequences listed, about 15% were seen once. Trimming removed 1 base from V and 1 base from J, with 15 bases in between. Germline V gene data show CDR1 as SGDLS and CDR2 as YYNGEE. The CDR3 is 16 residues long. The source material was blood, either unsorted or a sorted T cell fraction (not recorded which). V usage is TRBV9 and J usage is TRBJ2-7; D perhaps matches TRBD2 (6 bases). This sequence originates from a male donor with ankylosing spondylitis or in good health (not recorded which). The CDR3 nucleotides are TGTGCCAGCAGCGTATCGACCGGGACTCCTTCCTACGAGCAGTACTTC. Protein sequence: CASSVSTGTPSYEQYF.